The text below deals with one T cell receptor beta chain. The data derive from a study of T cells after somatic rescue of genetic block. Repertoires were generated with immunoSEQ multiplex PCR, while TCRdb's copy carries only in-frame clones and drops some. The profile shows roughly 65,000 clones, roughly 92% of them singletons. The sample consisted of peripheral blood mononuclear cells (PBMCs). The receptor comes from a man aged 35-49 years.

The CDR3 coding sequence is TGTGCCAGCAGTGACAGGGGATTACCCTCCTACGAGCAGTACTTC. Encoded protein: CASSDRGLPSYEQYF. V gene TRBV2 combines with J gene TRBJ2-7; weak D call: TRBD1 (6 bases). CDR1 is SNHLY and CDR2 is FYNNEI in the germline V gene. The CDR3 consists of 15 residues. The V end was cut by 3 bases, the J end by 0 bases, with 12 bases between.